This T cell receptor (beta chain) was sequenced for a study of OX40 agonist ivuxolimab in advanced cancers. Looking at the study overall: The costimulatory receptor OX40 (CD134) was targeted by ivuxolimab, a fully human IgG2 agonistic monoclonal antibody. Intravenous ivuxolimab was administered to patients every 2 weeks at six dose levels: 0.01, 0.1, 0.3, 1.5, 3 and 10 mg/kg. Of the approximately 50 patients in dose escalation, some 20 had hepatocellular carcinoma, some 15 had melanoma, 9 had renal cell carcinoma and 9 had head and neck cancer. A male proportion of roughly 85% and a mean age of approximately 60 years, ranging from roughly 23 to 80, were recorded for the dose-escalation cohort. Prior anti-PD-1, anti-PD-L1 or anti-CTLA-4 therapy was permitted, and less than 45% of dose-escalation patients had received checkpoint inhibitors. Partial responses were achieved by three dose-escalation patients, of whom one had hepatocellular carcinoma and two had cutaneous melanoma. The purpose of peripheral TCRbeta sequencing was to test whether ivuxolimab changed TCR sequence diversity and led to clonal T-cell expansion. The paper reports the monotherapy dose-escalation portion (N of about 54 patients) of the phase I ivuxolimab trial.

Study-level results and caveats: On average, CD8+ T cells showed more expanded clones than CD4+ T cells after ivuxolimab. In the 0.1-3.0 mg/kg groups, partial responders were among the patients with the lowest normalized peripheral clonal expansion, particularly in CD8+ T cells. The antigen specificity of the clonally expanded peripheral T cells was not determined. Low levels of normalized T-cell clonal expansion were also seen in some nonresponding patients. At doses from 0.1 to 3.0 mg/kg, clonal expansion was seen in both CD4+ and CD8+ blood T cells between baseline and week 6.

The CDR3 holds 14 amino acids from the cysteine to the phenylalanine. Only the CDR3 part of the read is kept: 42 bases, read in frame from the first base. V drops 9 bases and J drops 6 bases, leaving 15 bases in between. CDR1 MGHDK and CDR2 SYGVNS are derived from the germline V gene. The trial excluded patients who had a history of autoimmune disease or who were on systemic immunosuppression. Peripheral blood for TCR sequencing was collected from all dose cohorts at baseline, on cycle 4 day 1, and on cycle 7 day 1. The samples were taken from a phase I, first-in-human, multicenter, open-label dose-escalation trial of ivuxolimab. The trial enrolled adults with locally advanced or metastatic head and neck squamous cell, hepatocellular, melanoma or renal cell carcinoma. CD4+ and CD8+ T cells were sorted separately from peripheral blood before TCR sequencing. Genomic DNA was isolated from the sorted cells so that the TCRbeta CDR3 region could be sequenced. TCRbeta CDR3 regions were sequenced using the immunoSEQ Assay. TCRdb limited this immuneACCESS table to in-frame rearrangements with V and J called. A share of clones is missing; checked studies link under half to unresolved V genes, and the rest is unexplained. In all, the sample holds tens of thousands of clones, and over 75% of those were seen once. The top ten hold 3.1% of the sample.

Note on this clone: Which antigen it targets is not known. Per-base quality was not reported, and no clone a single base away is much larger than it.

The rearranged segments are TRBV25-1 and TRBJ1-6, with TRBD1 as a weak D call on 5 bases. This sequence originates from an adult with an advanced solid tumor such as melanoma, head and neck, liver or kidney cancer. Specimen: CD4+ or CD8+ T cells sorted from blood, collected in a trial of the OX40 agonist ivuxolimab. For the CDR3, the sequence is CASGRAGSNSPLHF. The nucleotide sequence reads TGTGCCAGTGGGCGGGCAGGGAGTAATTCACCCCTCCACTTT. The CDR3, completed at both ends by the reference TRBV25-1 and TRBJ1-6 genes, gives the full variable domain EADIYQTPRYLVIGTGKKITLECSQTMGHDKMYWYQQDPGMELHLIHYSYGVNSTEKGDLSSESTVSRIRTEHFPLTLESARPSHTSQYLCASGRAGSNSPLHFGNGTRLTVT.